The 5 T cell receptor beta chains reported below all come from one sample, sequenced in a study of shared clonotypes between healthy human individuals. Only in-frame clones appear in the TCRdb table, and some are missing; sequencing was by immunoSEQ multiplex PCR. The sample holds about 770,000 clones, roughly 72% seen once. The sample was memory CD4+ T cells sorted from blood. Stated subset: CD45RA-negative fraction. Receptor source: a woman in her twenties or thirties in good health.

Comment on this clone: Within the sample, other DNA sequences also encode this same CDR3. The chain links TRBV30 to TRBJ2-7; D uncertain. This CDR3 contains 11 residues. Trimming left V 2 bases short and J 5 bases short, with 7 bases between. Looked up from germline, CDR1 is GTSNPN and CDR2 is SVGIG (reference sequence). As DNA, the CDR3 is TGTGCCTGGAGTATTCTAGACGAGCAGTACTTC. Protein product: CAWSILDEQYF.

The CDR3: CASSPGGGLVAYEQYF. The CDR3 coding sequence is TGTGCCAGCAGCCCAGGAGGAGGACTAGTCGCCTACGAGCAGTACTTC. V is TRBV11-2 and J is TRBJ2-7; 7 bases are shared with TRBD2. The CDR3 is made up of 16 amino acids. J lost 2 bases, V lost 5 bases, and 12 bases had no gene match. The germline gives CDR1 SGHAT, CDR2 FQNNGV.

This clone was found once. CDR3 sequence (DNA): TGCAGTGCTCGACTAGCTGAGACCCAGTACTTC. The encoded protein is CSARLAETQYF. The chain employs TRBV20-1 and TRBJ2-5; 7 positions match TRBD2. V was pared by 5 bases and J by 5 bases, with 2 bases of the junction left unmatched. Germline V gene lookup returns CDR1 DFQATT and CDR2 SNEGSKA (reference sequence). This CDR3 is 11 amino acids long.

The chain links TRBV27 to TRBJ2-7, with D perhaps matching TRBD1 or TRBD2 (5 bases each). Per germline, CDR1 MNHEY and CDR2 SMNVEV (reference sequence). This CDR3 spans 17 amino acids. Trimming removed 1 base at V and 4 bases at J, with 20 bases between. This CDR3 is CASSLYPPDSGSYEQYF. Here the CDR3 DNA reads TGTGCCAGCAGTTTATATCCCCCCGACAGCGGCTCGTACGAGCAGTACTTC.

The V and J genes are TRBV7-2 and TRBJ1-5; 8 bases fit TRBD1. The CDR3 has 11 amino acids. V was clipped by 3 bases and J by 11 bases; unmatched bases: 0. Germline CDR1 reads SGHTA; CDR2 reads FQGNSA. CDR3 DNA sequence: TGTGCCAGCAGCTTGACAGGGGCCCAGCATTTT. It specifies CASSLTGAQHF.